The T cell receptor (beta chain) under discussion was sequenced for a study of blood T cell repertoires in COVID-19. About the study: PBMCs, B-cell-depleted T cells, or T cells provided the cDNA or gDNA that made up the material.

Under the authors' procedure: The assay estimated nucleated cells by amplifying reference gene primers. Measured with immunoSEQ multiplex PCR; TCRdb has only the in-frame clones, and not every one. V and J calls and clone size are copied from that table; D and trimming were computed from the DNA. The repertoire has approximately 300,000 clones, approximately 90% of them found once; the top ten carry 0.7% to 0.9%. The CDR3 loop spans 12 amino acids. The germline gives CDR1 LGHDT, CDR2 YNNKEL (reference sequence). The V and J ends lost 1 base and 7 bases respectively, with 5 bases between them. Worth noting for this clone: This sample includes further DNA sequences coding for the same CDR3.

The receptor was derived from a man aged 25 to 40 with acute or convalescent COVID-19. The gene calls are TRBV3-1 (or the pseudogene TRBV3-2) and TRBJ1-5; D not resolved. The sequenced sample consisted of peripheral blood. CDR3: CASSQGAQPQHF. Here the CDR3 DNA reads TGTGCCAGCAGCCAAGGGGCACAGCCCCAGCATTTT.